This T cell receptor (beta chain) emerged from a study of blood T cell repertoires in COVID-19. Study in general: The samples span acute and convalescent COVID-19 from the United States, Italy and Spain. The cDNA or gDNA used as material had been derived from T cells, B-cell-depleted T cells, or PBMCs.

Data came from immunoSEQ multiplex PCR; TCRdb stores just in-frame clones and leaves some out. The sample records roughly 380,000 clones, 75% to 90% being singletons. Germline-derived CDR1 and CDR2 are SGHRS and YFSETQ. V gave up 1 base and J gave up 1 base; unmatched junction bases: 4. This CDR3 has 15 residues. Specimen: peripheral blood. The clonotype was recovered from a woman aged 35 to 49 with COVID-19, enrolled during active disease. V is TRBV5-1 and J is TRBJ1-1, with 7 bases aligning to TRBD1. The CDR3 region is CASSLMGQTNTEAFF. In DNA, the CDR3 is TGCGCCAGCAGCTTGATGGGACAGACGAACACTGAAGCTTTCTTT. The full variable domain, in which reference TRBV5-1 and TRBJ1-1 provide the parts outside the CDR3, is KAGVTQTPRYLIKTRGQQVTLSCSPISGHRSVSWYQQTPGQGLQFLFEYFSETQRNKGNFPGRFSGRQFSNSRSEMNVSTLELGDSALYLCASSLMGQTNTEAFFGQGTRLTVV.